One and the same sample provided the 19 T cell receptor beta chains below, sequenced in a study of T cell changes during pregnancy in multiple sclerosis. The repertoire was sequenced with immunoSEQ multiplex PCR; TCRdb's copy has only in-frame clones and lacks some. The repertoire holds about 20,000 clones, 70% to 90% seen once, with about 20% in the top ten. The source was CD8+ T cells from peripheral blood mononuclear cells, collected after pregnancy. These TCRs come from a female donor in good health, enrolled as a control in a pregnancy study.

The J gene is TRBJ2-1, the V gene TRBV5-8; no definite D call. CDR3 length equals 16 residues. Germline V gives CDR1 SGHTS, CDR2 YDEGEE. The ends were cut back, 7 bases at V and 0 bases at J, with 17 bases in the middle. CDR3 DNA: TGTGCCAGCTGCCCTCCTGAGTGGAGCTCCTACAATGAGCAGTTCTTC. Its translation is CASCPPEWSSYNEQFF.

The chain combines TRBV5-1 with TRBJ2-3; 9 positions match TRBD2. The germline V gene has CDR1 SGHRS and CDR2 YFSETQ. This CDR3 spans 15 amino acids. J was trimmed by 6 bases and V by 0 bases; bases with no gene match: 5. The CDR3 region is CASSLDLAGSDTQYF. CDR3 DNA: TGCGCCAGCAGCTTGGATCTAGCGGGATCGGATACGCAGTATTTT.

This chain links TRBV7-9 with TRBJ2-7; 12 positions agree with TRBD2. The CDR3 is 15 residues long. V shed 5 bases and J 7 bases; nucleotides not matched to a gene: 9. Per germline, CDR1 SEHNR and CDR2 FQNEAQ (reference sequence). CDR3: CASSLGTSGPSEQYF. The CDR3 DNA reads as TGTGCCAGCAGCCTGGGGACTAGCGGGCCATCAGAGCAGTACTTC.

The chain carries TRBV6-5 and TRBJ2-7; D perhaps matches TRBD2 (6 bases). Germline lookup yields CDR1 MNHEY and CDR2 SVGAGI. V was pared by 0 bases and J by 2 bases, with 11 bases between. CDR3 length: 15 residues. CDR3 in amino acids: CASSYSGTLTYEQYF. The CDR3 bases are TGTGCCAGCAGTTACTCTGGGACTCTAACCTACGAGCAGTACTTC.

The genes are TRBV10-1 and TRBJ2-2; no clear D. The ends were cut back, 8 bases at V and 6 bases at J, with 13 bases in the middle. The CDR3 length is 13 residues. Germline V gene data show CDR1 as WNHNN and CDR2 as SYGVQD (reference sequence). CDR3 sequence: CASLRLSAGELFF. The CDR3 coding sequence is TGCGCCAGCTTGAGACTCTCCGCCGGGGAGCTGTTTTTT.

The J gene is TRBJ1-6, the V gene TRBV19, with 8 bases aligning to TRBD1. V shed 6 bases and J 4 bases; nucleotides not matched to a gene: 2. CDR1 is LNHDA, CDR2 SQIVND, per germline (reference sequence). This CDR3 contains 14 residues. This CDR3 reads CASRRDRYNSPLHF. The DNA for the CDR3 is TGTGCCAGTAGGCGGGACAGGTATAATTCACCCCTCCACTTT.

The CDR3 nucleotides are TGTGCCAGCAGTCCCGACAGTTTCCAAGAGACCCAGTACTTC. This translates into CASSPDSFQETQYF. The chain has TRBV27 and TRBJ2-5, with D perhaps TRBD1 (5 bases). Between the trimmed V and J ends, which lost 5 bases and 1 base, there was a span of 11 bases. Germline V lookup: CDR1 MNHEY, CDR2 SMNVEV (reference sequence). The CDR3 totals 14 residues.

The CDR3 nucleotides are TGTGCCAGCTCACCCTTCCCCTTTCATACGCAGTATTTT. Amino acid sequence: CASSPFPFHTQYF. This rearrangement joins TRBV18 to TRBJ2-3; no definite D call. The germline V gene has CDR1 KGHSH and CDR2 LQKENI. This CDR3 region has 13 residues. V was clipped by 3 bases and J by 7 bases, with 11 bases between them.

This chain joins TRBV4-1 and TRBJ2-3; possible D gene TRBD2, 5 bases. CDR1 and CDR2 (germline): MGHRA, YSYEKL. The ends were cut back, 0 bases at V and 0 bases at J, with 7 bases in the middle. This CDR3 has 15 amino acids. The CDR3 sequence is CASSQDGESTDTQYF. The CDR3 DNA reads TGCGCCAGCAGCCAAGATGGGGAGAGCACAGATACGCAGTATTTT.

The chain carries TRBV19 and TRBJ1-1; D is ambiguous. The V and J ends lost 4 bases and 1 base respectively, with 4 bases between them. The CDR3 loop spans 12 amino acids. From germline, CDR1 is LNHDA and CDR2 SQIVND (reference sequence). The CDR3 sequence is CASSTGNTEAFF. The CDR3, as DNA: TGTGCCAGTAGTACAGGGAACACTGAAGCTTTCTTT.

The chain uses TRBV5-4 and TRBJ2-7, with D possibly TRBD1 on 5 matching bases. Trimming pared 0 bases from V and 4 bases from J, leaving 11 bases between. Germline CDR1 is SGHNT and CDR2 is YYREEE (reference sequence). The CDR3 runs to 14 residues. The CDR3 protein is CASSLAGQGYEQYF. The DNA for the CDR3 is TGTGCCAGCAGCTTGGCCGGGCAGGGATACGAGCAGTACTTC.

The rearrangement links TRBV10-3 to TRBJ2-5, with a possible D match to TRBD1 (6 bases). This CDR3 contains 17 residues. V gave up 2 bases and J gave up 0 bases, with 16 bases separating them. CDR1 ENHRY and CDR2 SYGVKD come from the germline V gene. CDR3 sequence: CAISEKDRDMYQETQYF. CDR3 bases: TGTGCCATCAGTGAGAAGGACAGAGATATGTACCAAGAGACCCAGTACTTC.

J is TRBJ1-1 and V is TRBV7-6; 9 nucleotides line up with TRBD1. Per the germline V gene, CDR1 is SGHVS and CDR2 is FNYEAQ. With V trimmed by 1 base and J by 0 bases, 3 bases remained unmatched. CDR3 size: 16 residues. The CDR3 reads CASSLGDRAMNTEAFF. As DNA, the CDR3 is TGTGCCAGCAGCTTAGGGGACAGGGCCATGAACACTGAAGCTTTCTTT.

This clone was recorded a few times. This rearrangement joins TRBV29-1 to TRBJ2-6, with D maybe TRBD1 (7 bases). The CDR3 consists of 16 residues. In germline, CDR1 is SQVTM, CDR2 ANQGSEA. V lost 3 bases, J lost 2 bases, and 14 bases lay in between. The DNA of the CDR3 is TGCAGCGTTGATGTGCAGGGGGAGGCTGGGGCCAACGTCCTGACTTTC. Protein: CSVDVQGEAGANVLTF.

In this sample, this clone turned up a few times. The V and J genes are TRBV13 and TRBJ2-2; D is perhaps TRBD1 (6 bases). CDR1 and CDR2 from the germline V gene are PRHDT and FYEKMQ (reference sequence). This CDR3 spans 14 amino acids. Trimming took 5 bases from V and 6 from J, leaving 13 bases between them. CDR3 region: CASSSNDRPGELFF. The CDR3 nucleotides are TGTGCCAGCAGCAGCAATGACAGGCCCGGGGAGCTGTTTTTT.

The chain combines TRBV28 with TRBJ2-2, with D hard to call. The V and J ends lost 5 bases and 1 base respectively, with 5 bases between them. The CDR3 length is 13 residues. CDR1 is MDHEN, CDR2 SYDVKM, per germline. CDR3 residues: CASSEENTGELFF. CDR3 DNA: TGTGCCAGCAGTGAGGAGAACACCGGGGAGCTGTTTTTT.

The chain combines TRBV30 with TRBJ2-2; 8 nucleotides agree with TRBD1. This CDR3 comprises 14 residues. From germline, CDR1 is GTSNPN and CDR2 SVGIG (reference sequence). V dropped 5 bases and J dropped 5; count of bases not matched to a gene: 7. The CDR3 bases are TGTGCCTGGGACAGGGGTTCGGGTACCGGGGAGCTGTTTTTT. It is translated as CAWDRGSGTGELFF.

The gene calls are TRBV4-3 and TRBJ2-7; the D is unclear. Germline V gives CDR1 LGHNA, CDR2 YSLEER. The CDR3 is 13 amino acids. Trimming pared 4 bases from V and 1 base from J, leaving 8 bases between. The CDR3 here is CASSPGVSYEQYF. In DNA form, the CDR3 reads TGCGCCAGCAGCCCAGGTGTGTCCTACGAGCAGTACTTC.

The rearrangement joins TRBV12-2 to TRBJ2-7; the table gives TRBD2 as D, unverified against the DNA. TRBV12-2 is a listed pseudogene. The CDR3 spans 16 residues. The CDR3 region has the DNA TGTGCAAGTCGTTTCTGTTGGGAGTTGATTCCGCCCGAGCAGTACTTC. It specifies CASRFCWELIPPEQYF.